This TCR beta chain came from a study of early T cells in non-severe SARS-CoV-2 infection. Study-wide context: It was bulk RNA from unsorted whole blood that was sequenced, and the chains were unpaired.

Study results and caveats: CD4 and private specificities were missed by VDJdb matching, which favored anti-spike CD8 responses.

This clonotype occurred a few times. What it recognizes is unknown. Individual cDNA molecules received unique molecular identifiers. A single record per CDR3 protein comes from TCRdb applying MiXCR to the 5' RACE reads. The data contain more than 60,000 distinct CDR3 sequences, roughly 9.5% of them singletons. The clonotype originates from an adult who was a healthcare worker with PCR-confirmed SARS-CoV-2 infection or an uninfected control (not recorded which). Sequencing was performed on whole blood.

The CDR3 sequence: CASSGGTDTQYF. The CDR3 nucleotides read TGTGCCAGCAGCGGGGGCACAGATACGCAGTATTTT. The chain joins TRBV7-2 to TRBJ2-3, with D unresolved. V was clipped by 5 bases and J by 1 base, with 4 bases between them. Germline CDR1 and CDR2: SGHTA and FQGNSA. The CDR3 consists of 12 residues.